The 25 T cell receptor beta chains below were found in one sample sequenced in a study of OX40 agonist ivuxolimab in advanced cancers. Measured with immunoSEQ multiplex PCR; TCRdb has only the in-frame clones, and not every one. The repertoire holds around 65,000 clones, with about 89% as singletons. The sample in question was CD4+ or CD8+ T cells sorted from blood, obtained in a trial of the OX40 agonist ivuxolimab. The origin of the receptors is an adult with an advanced solid tumor such as melanoma, head and neck, liver or kidney cancer.

This clone was recorded only once. V is TRBV28 and J is TRBJ1-1; a weak D match, TRBD1 (5 bases). The CDR3 is 17 residues long. Per germline, CDR1 MDHEN and CDR2 SYDVKM. V was shortened by 7 bases and J by 0 bases, with 21 bases between the two germline ends. The CDR3 here is CASTIGPGRIMNTEAFF. CDR3 DNA sequence: TGTGCCAGCACCATAGGGCCAGGGAGAATCATGAACACTGAAGCTTTCTTT.

The gene calls are TRBV19 and TRBJ1-6; no firm D call. This CDR3 contains 14 residues. V shed 10 bases and J shed 7 bases, with 17 bases lying between them. Germline assignment: CDR1 LNHDA and CDR2 SQIVND (reference sequence). For the CDR3, the DNA is TGTGCCATCGCGACGGGTGACATCAATTCACCCCTCCACTTT. Its protein is CAIATGDINSPLHF. Full variable domain (missing parts from reference TRBV19 and TRBJ1-6): DGGITQSPKYLFRKEGQNVTLSCEQNLNHDAMYWYRQDPGQGLRLIYYSQIVNDFQKGDIAEGYSVSREKKESFPLTVTSAQKNPTAFYLCAIATGDINSPLHFGNGTRLTVT.

This clone was recorded a few times. The V gene is TRBV6-6, the J gene TRBJ2-7; D ambiguous. The CDR3 is 10 amino acids. The germline V and J ends were trimmed by 9 bases and 4 bases, with 7 bases remaining between them. In germline, CDR1 is MNHNY, CDR2 SVGAGI (reference sequence). DNA for the CDR3: TGTGCCAGTGGGGAATACGAGCAGTACTTC. Its translation is CASGEYEQYF.

This chain joins TRBV7-8 and TRBJ2-2; TRBD2 is a possible D gene (6 bases). CDR3 size: 14 residues. V lost 5 bases to trimming and J lost 5 bases, with 12 bases between them. Germline V gives CDR1 SGHVS, CDR2 FQNEAQ. CDR3 nucleotide sequence: TGTGCCAGCAGCCCCTGGAGGGAGACCGGGGAGCTGTTTTTT. As protein: CASSPWRETGELFF. The variable domain in full, with the rest retrieved from reference TRBV7-8 and TRBJ2-2, is GAGVSQSPRYKVAKRGQDVALRCDPISGHVSLFWYQQALGQGPEFLTYFQNEAQLDKSGLPSDRFFAERPEGSVSTLKIQRTQQEDSAVYLCASSPWRETGELFFGEGSRLTVL.

The chain links TRBV29-1 to TRBJ1-4; no firm D call. This CDR3 has 16 amino acids. Germline lookup yields CDR1 SQVTM and CDR2 ANQGSEA. V lost 4 bases, J lost 8 bases, and 23 bases lay in between. CDR3 DNA: TGCAGCGTTGCCCTCCGGTTTCCGGGCGAACACGAAAAACTGTTTTTT. It specifies CSVALRFPGEHEKLFF.

The chain employs TRBV28 and TRBJ1-1; D may be TRBD1 (6 bases). The CDR3 length is 11 residues. Germline CDR1 reads MDHEN; CDR2 reads SYDVKM. V was cut by 6 bases and J by 10 bases, with 12 bases left in between. In nucleotides, the CDR3 is TGTGCCAGCAGCAGGGGTTACGTAGCTTTCTTT. This translates into CASSRGYVAFF.

The chain recombines TRBV11-2 with TRBJ1-2; 7 nucleotides align to TRBD1. The CDR3 contains 13 residues. Germline V CDR1 and CDR2: SGHAT, FQNNGV. V shed 4 bases, J shed 3 bases, and the junction held 2 bases outside the gene matches. The CDR3 spells CASSYGTDYGYTF. DNA of the CDR3: TGTGCCAGCAGCTATGGGACAGACTATGGCTACACCTTC.

The rearrangement uses TRBV5-4 and TRBJ2-7; TRBD2 is a possible D gene (5 bases). CDR3 length: 13 amino acids. Germline V CDR1 and CDR2: SGHNT, YYREEE (reference sequence). V lost 1 base, J lost 7 bases, and 12 bases lay in between. The CDR3 region is CASSLSDPGEQYF. CDR3 coding DNA: TGTGCCAGCAGCTTGTCCGATCCGGGAGAGCAGTACTTC. The full variable domain, with the rest looked up from reference TRBV5-4 and TRBJ2-7, is ETGVTQSPTHLIKTRGQQVTLRCSSQSGHNTVSWYQQALGQGPQFIFQYYREEENGRGNFPPRFSGLQFPNYSSELNVNALELDDSALYLCASSLSDPGEQYFGPGTRLTVT.

The chain couples TRBV21-1 to TRBJ2-7. TRBV21-1 represents a pseudogene. The CDR3 extends over 14 amino acids. The DNA for the CDR3 is TGTGCCAGCGCGCCCGGGGACGGGGACTACGAGCAGTACTTC. It translates to CASAPGDGDYEQYF.

The sample holds one count of this clone. The chain carries TRBV2 and TRBJ1-4; TRBD1 might be the D (6 bases). Trimming cost V 4 bases and J 0 bases, with 15 bases left between them. The CDR3 is 17 amino acids. The V gene's germline CDR1 is SNHLY and CDR2 FYNNEI. The CDR3 bases are TGTGCCAGCAGTGGGACAGTACAAGGCGCAACTAATGAAAAACTGTTTTTT. This codes for CASSGTVQGATNEKLFF.

The chain carries TRBV7-3 and TRBJ1-5; D possibly corresponds to TRBD1 (6 bases). This CDR3 has 18 amino acids. CDR1 SGHTA and CDR2 FQGTGA come from the germline V gene. The V and J ends lost 1 base and 5 bases respectively, with 21 bases between them. DNA for the CDR3: TGTGCCAGCAGCTTAATCCCGTTTGGCAGGGGAGGGGATCAGCCCCAGCATTTT. Translated: CASSLIPFGRGGDQPQHF.

The genes are TRBV6-9 and TRBJ1-2; TRBD1 might be the D (5 bases). This CDR3 is 12 amino acids long. Trimming left V 2 bases short and J 4 bases short, with 5 bases between. Germline CDR1 reads MNHGY; CDR2 reads SVAAGI. The CDR3, as DNA: TGTGCCAGCAGTTATGACAGCTATGGCTACACCTTC. Translating gives CASSYDSYGYTF.

This chain uses TRBV7-8 with TRBJ2-3, with 9 bases fitting TRBD2. The CDR3 sequence is 16 residues long. CDR1 and CDR2 (germline): SGHVS, FQNEAQ. V trimming: 1 base; J trimming: 11 bases; junction bases outside the gene matches: 13. The CDR3 here is CASSLGGQRGVEGQYF. CDR3 coding DNA: TGTGCCAGCAGCTTAGGCGGTCAGCGGGGGGTCGAAGGGCAGTATTTT.

The CDR3 nucleotides are TGTGCCAGCAGTTTTAAGGGGGGAGGGGGCGCTCGTGGCTACACCTTC. Translating gives CASSFKGGGGARGYTF. The rearrangement links TRBV28 to TRBJ1-2; 7 bases match TRBD1. Germline-derived CDR1 and CDR2 are MDHEN and SYDVKM. J gave up 7 bases and V 3 bases, and 14 bases lay outside the gene matches. The CDR3 runs 16 residues.

This clone came up once. This chain links TRBV11-3 with TRBJ2-5, with TRBD2 matching 12 bases. V was pared by 5 bases and J by 5 bases, with 9 bases of the junction left unmatched. The CDR3 consists of 16 residues. Germline V lookup: CDR1 SGHNT, CDR2 YENEEA. This CDR3 is CASSGRTSGDLETQYF. CDR3 DNA sequence: TGTGCCAGCAGCGGGCGGACTAGCGGGGACCTGGAGACCCAGTACTTC.

This clone was found once. In DNA, the CDR3 is TGTGCCAGCAGTTTGGAGGGGGGTCATGAGCAGTTCTTC. It yields the protein CASSLEGGHEQFF. The chain combines TRBV27 with TRBJ2-1, with D perhaps matching TRBD1 or TRBD2 (6 bases each). Germline CDR1 is MNHEY and CDR2 is SMNVEV (reference sequence). Trimming took off 3 bases at V and 8 bases at J, with 11 bases between the two ends. The CDR3 has 13 residues.

The V and J genes are TRBV29-1 and TRBJ2-7; D is possibly TRBD1 (5 bases). The CDR3 is 12 residues long. The V gene lost 2 bases and the J gene lost 4 bases, with 9 bases spanning the gap. Germline CDR1 and CDR2: SQVTM and ANQGSEA. The CDR3 DNA is TGCAGCGTTGAACAGGGTATTTACGAGCAGTACTTC. Its protein is CSVEQGIYEQYF.

The chain links TRBV19 to TRBJ2-3; tentatively, D is TRBD1 (6 bases). V dropped 5 bases and J dropped 1 base, with 10 bases sitting between them. Germline assignment: CDR1 LNHDA and CDR2 SQIVND (reference sequence). CDR3 size: 14 residues. The CDR3 bases are TGTGCCAGTAGTGGACAGCGAGGCACAGATACGCAGTATTTT. Its protein product is CASSGQRGTDTQYF.

The chain combines TRBV27 with TRBJ2-7; weak D call: TRBD1 (5 bases). CDR1 is MNHEY and CDR2 is SMNVEV in the germline V gene (reference sequence). The CDR3 length is 15 residues. Trimming pared 6 bases from V and 1 base from J, leaving 16 bases between. The CDR3 coding sequence is TGTGCCAGCAGCTCCCAGTCAGGGCCTTCCTACGAGCAGTACTTC. This translates into CASSSQSGPSYEQYF.

This rearrangement joins TRBV19 to TRBJ2-3, with 13 positions matching TRBD2. The germline V gene encodes CDR1 LNHDA and CDR2 SQIVND (reference sequence). The CDR3 totals 15 residues. J lost 6 bases, V lost 5 bases, and 5 bases had no gene match. CDR3 amino acids: CASSGTSGGVDTQYF. CDR3 coding DNA: TGTGCCAGTAGTGGCACTAGCGGGGGGGTTGATACGCAGTATTTT.

This sequence joins TRBV28 and TRBJ2-5; the D gene is possibly TRBD2 (5 bases). The CDR3 covers 14 residues. CDR1 is MDHEN, CDR2 SYDVKM, per germline. Trimming pared 2 bases from V and 5 bases from J, leaving 12 bases between. The DNA for the CDR3 is TGTGCCAGCAGTTTAGCGGCTAGCAAGGAGACCCAGTACTTC. It yields the protein CASSLAASKETQYF.

The rearrangement links TRBV27 to TRBJ2-3; D is undetermined. V was pared by 3 bases and J by 1 base, with 11 bases between. CDR1 MNHEY and CDR2 SMNVEV come from the germline V gene (reference sequence). The CDR3 is 15 amino acids. CDR3 amino acids: CASSLVFAGTDTQYF. CDR3 nucleotides: TGTGCCAGCAGTTTGGTTTTTGCTGGCACAGATACGCAGTATTTT.

This clone was detected only once. The chain recombines TRBV10-1 with TRBJ2-1; D is perhaps TRBD2 (5 bases). Trimming removed 4 bases from V and 10 bases from J, with 11 bases in between. The CDR3 sequence is 12 residues long. Germline-derived CDR1 and CDR2 are WNHNN and SYGVQD (reference sequence). CDR3 residues: CASSGGLEEQFF. DNA for the CDR3: TGCGCCAGCAGTGGAGGGTTGGAAGAGCAGTTCTTC.

The chain has TRBV27 and TRBJ2-5; D is undetermined. The CDR3 covers 14 residues. Germline CDR1 MNHEY, CDR2 SMNVEV (reference sequence). V was shortened by 3 bases and J by 2 bases, with 10 bases between the two germline ends. CDR3 sequence: CASSFYSSQETQYF. The CDR3 DNA sequence: TGTGCCAGCAGTTTCTACAGTTCTCAAGAGACCCAGTACTTC.

This chain links TRBV6-5 with TRBJ2-3, with 8 bases matching TRBD1. V shed 2 bases and J 2 bases; nucleotides not matched to a gene: 3. CDR3 length equals 15 residues. In germline, CDR1 is MNHEY, CDR2 SVGAGI. CDR3 region: CASSYARGHTDTQYF. For the CDR3, the DNA is TGTGCCAGCAGTTACGCCAGGGGGCACACAGATACGCAGTATTTT.